The 7 T cell receptor beta chains in this list originate from one sample, sequenced in a study of tumor-infiltrating lymphocytes in localized non-small cell lung cancer. Using immunoSEQ multiplex PCR, the repertoire was profiled, and TCRdb retains in-frame clones only, with some absent. Here the sample spans tens of thousands of clones, just under 75% being singletons. The sample taken for sequencing was lung tumor tissue. The receptors here all came from a human donor with non-small cell lung cancer.

The rearrangement uses TRBV6-5 and TRBJ1-3; no clear D. CDR1 is MNHEY, CDR2 SVGAGI, per germline. The CDR3 has 16 residues. V was pared by 0 bases and J by 0 bases, with 9 bases between. The DNA of the CDR3 is TGTGCCAGCAGTTACTCGCTTTTTAACTCTGGAAACACCATATATTTT. This codes for CASSYSLFNSGNTIYF.

V is TRBV7-2 and J is TRBJ1-3; D gene unclear. V lost 5 bases and J lost 4, with 12 bases in between. The CDR3 runs to 14 residues. The V gene's germline CDR1 is SGHTA and CDR2 FQGNSA. The DNA for the CDR3 is TGTGCCAGCAGCCTCGAACGTGGGGGAAACACCATATATTTT. As protein: CASSLERGGNTIYF.

V and J are TRBV5-6 and TRBJ1-1, with TRBD1 identical over 7 bases. The CDR3 has 16 residues. With 0 bases clipped from V and 6 bases from J, the junction kept 11 bases outside the gene matches. Germline values: CDR1 SGHDT, CDR2 YYEEEE. CDR3 coding DNA: TGTGCCAGCAGCTTGGTTGGAGGGGGCGAAGGGGCTGAAGCTTTCTTT. Translation: CASSLVGGGEGAEAFF.

This clone was seen only a few times. The chain has TRBV7-9 and TRBJ2-1; tentatively, D is TRBD1 (6 bases). Between the trimmed V and J ends, which lost 6 bases and 6 bases, there was a span of 15 bases. This CDR3 comprises 14 residues. Germline V gene sequence: CDR1 SEHNR, CDR2 FQNEAQ (reference sequence). CDR3 sequence: CASRVAPQGNEQFF. In nucleotides, the CDR3 is TGTGCCAGCAGGGTCGCCCCACAGGGCAATGAGCAGTTCTTC.

Judged by abundance, this clone is medium-sized. The V gene is TRBV14, the J gene TRBJ1-3; unclear D gene. The CDR3 covers 17 residues. Trimming pared 1 base from V and 0 bases from J, leaving 13 bases between. CDR1 and CDR2 (germline): SGHDN, FVKESK. The CDR3 bases are TGTGCCAGCAGCCAAGGAGTGTCGGGGAACTCTGGAAACACCATATATTTT. Amino acids: CASSQGVSGNSGNTIYF.

The chain has TRBV6-5 and TRBJ1-5, with 8 bases that match TRBD1. CDR3 size: 13 residues. Trimming removed 6 bases from V and 5 bases from J; junction bases left unmatched: 3. CDR1 MNHEY and CDR2 SVGAGI come from the germline V gene. The CDR3 reads CASSMTGDQPQHF. The CDR3 DNA follows: TGTGCCAGCAGCATGACAGGGGATCAGCCCCAGCATTTT.

This clone was observed a single time. The chain links TRBV6-6 to TRBJ2-5; 8 bases are shared with TRBD1. This CDR3 has 15 residues. Germline loops: CDR1 MNHNY, CDR2 SVGAGI (reference sequence). V dropped 5 bases and J dropped 4; count of bases not matched to a gene: 9. The CDR3 DNA is TGTGCCAGCAGTAGGACAGGGTCATTGGGAGAGACCCAGTACTTC. The encoded protein is CASSRTGSLGETQYF.